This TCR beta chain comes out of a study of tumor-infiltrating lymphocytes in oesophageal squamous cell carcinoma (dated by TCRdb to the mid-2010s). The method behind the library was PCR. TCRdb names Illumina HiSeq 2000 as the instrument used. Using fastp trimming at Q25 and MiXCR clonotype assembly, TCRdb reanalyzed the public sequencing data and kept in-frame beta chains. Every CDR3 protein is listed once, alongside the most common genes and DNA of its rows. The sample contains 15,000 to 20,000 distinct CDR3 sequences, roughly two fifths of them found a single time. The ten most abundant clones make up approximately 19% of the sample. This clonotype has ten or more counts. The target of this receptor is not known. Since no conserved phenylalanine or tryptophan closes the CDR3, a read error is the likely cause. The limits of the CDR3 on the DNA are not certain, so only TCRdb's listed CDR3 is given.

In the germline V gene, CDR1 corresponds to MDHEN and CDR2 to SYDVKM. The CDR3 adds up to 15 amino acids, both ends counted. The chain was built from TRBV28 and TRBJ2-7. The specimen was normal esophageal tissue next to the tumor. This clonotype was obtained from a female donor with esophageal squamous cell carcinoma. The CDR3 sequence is CASSLYQLTGYTFGS.